The sequence of this T cell receptor (beta chain) was determined in a study of PD-L1 blockade in urothelial cancer. Study context: The study started patients on atezolizumab in the mid-2010s, giving 1,200 mg intravenously every 3 weeks. Blood underwent analysis 3 weeks (second dose) and 6 weeks after treatment began.

Data came from immunoSEQ multiplex PCR; TCRdb stores just in-frame clones and leaves some out. The data contain about 52,000 clones, around 79% of them seen just once; the ten biggest clones take up roughly 3.9%. As to this clone: The antigen is unknown.

Time point in this sample: pretreatment peripheral blood. The study's findings and limits: Improved survival was predicted by pretreatment blood TCR clonality below the median.

V lost 3 bases to trimming and J lost 1 base, with 7 bases between them. The CDR3 is 15 residues long. Germline V CDR1 and CDR2: SEHNR, FQNEAQ (reference sequence). The sample was PBMCs, taken around atezolizumab (anti-PD-L1) treatment. V gene TRBV7-9 combines with J gene TRBJ2-6; weak D call: TRBD2 (6 bases). This receptor was obtained from a man aged 65 to 79 with urothelial cancer. The CDR3 sequence is CASSLSGSGANVLTF. For the CDR3, the DNA is TGTGCCAGCAGCTTGAGCGGGTCTGGGGCCAACGTCCTGACTTTC.